The table lists the clone carrying this TCR beta chain with a count of one. This entry belongs to a study of blood T cell repertoires in COVID-19. Study-wide context: PBMCs, B-cell-depleted T cells, or T cells provided the cDNA or gDNA that made up the material.

The CDR3 covers 14 residues. Trimming shortened V by 2 bases and J by 6 bases, and 13 bases separated the two germline ends. The germline gives CDR1 MGHDK, CDR2 SYGVNS. Method: immunoSEQ multiplex PCR; TCRdb's copy keeps in-frame clones and lacks some. Here the sample spans about 280,000 clones, roughly 85% being singletons. The source of this sequence is a man aged 35 to 55 who had been exposed to COVID-19. The sample consisted of PBMCs or T cells enriched from blood (not recorded which). V is TRBV25-1 and J is TRBJ1-1; TRBD1 is a possible D gene (6 bases). The CDR3, as DNA: TGTGCCAGCAGTGAAGGGGGCCTCGACGCTGAAGCTTTCTTT. Protein product: CASSEGGLDAEAFF.